The 28 T cell receptor beta chains listed next were all sequenced from one sample in a study of shared clonotypes between healthy human individuals. TCRdb's table, derived via immunoSEQ multiplex PCR, lists solely in-frame clones and lacks some. The data contain about 2,500,000 clones, around 94% of them singletons. The sample comprised naive CD4+ T cells sorted from blood. This sample's subset: CD45RA+ positively selected. The receptors derive from a man aged 18 to 29 in good health.

The chain combines TRBV7-6 with TRBJ1-1; D is unclear. The CDR3 has 16 residues. Trimming removed 1 base at V and 2 bases at J, with 14 bases between. Germline V gene lookup returns CDR1 SGHVS and CDR2 FNYEAQ. The CDR3, as DNA: TGTGCCAGCAGCTTAGTCCCGGAGGGAGGAAACACTGAAGCTTTCTTT. Translating it yields CASSLVPEGGNTEAFF.

This clone was observed a single time. The chain has TRBV4-2 and TRBJ2-7; D is unresolved. The CDR3 spans 15 residues. Germline lookup yields CDR1 LGHNA and CDR2 YNFKEQ. The V end was cut by 0 bases, the J end by 0 bases, with 9 bases between. This CDR3 reads CASSQDPVLSYEQYF. DNA for the CDR3: TGTGCCAGCAGCCAAGATCCTGTTCTCTCCTACGAGCAGTACTTC.

CDR3 sequence: CASSEGNGVESPLHF. As DNA, the CDR3 is TGCGCCAGCAGTGAGGGGAATGGAGTTGAATCACCCCTCCACTTT. The chain employs TRBV10-2 and TRBJ1-6; D is undetermined. V lost 2 bases to trimming and J lost 10 bases, with 15 bases between them. There are 15 residues in the CDR3. Germline V lookup: CDR1 WSHSY, CDR2 SAAADI.

The rearrangement uses TRBV4-1 and TRBJ1-5; the D is unclear. The CDR3 consists of 14 residues. CDR1 is MGHRA, CDR2 YSYEKL, per germline. Trimming stripped 4 bases from V and 0 bases from J, with 7 bases between. Here the CDR3 reads CASSLTDSNQPQHF. The DNA for the CDR3 is TGCGCCAGCAGCCTCACGGATAGCAATCAGCCCCAGCATTTT.

CDR3 DNA: TGTGCCATCACACGGGGGGGAGGCACAGATACGCAGTATTTT. Amino acids: CAITRGGGTDTQYF. This chain links TRBV10-3 with TRBJ2-3; 8 positions match TRBD2. The CDR3 sequence is 14 residues long. The V segment lost 7 bases and the J segment 1 base; nucleotides outside the gene matches: 4. CDR1 is ENHRY, CDR2 SYGVKD, per germline.

The rearrangement links TRBV30 to TRBJ2-1, with 9 bases aligning to TRBD2. V was pared by 1 base and J by 6 bases, with 1 base of the junction left unmatched. CDR1 and CDR2 (germline): GTSNPN, SVGIG (reference sequence). The CDR3 has 13 amino acids. The CDR3 loop reads CAWSARGGNEQFF. The CDR3 coding sequence is TGTGCCTGGAGTGCGCGGGGGGGCAATGAGCAGTTCTTC.

The chain recombines TRBV28 with TRBJ1-2; TRBD1 matches 11 bases. Germline V CDR1 and CDR2: MDHEN, SYDVKM. V shed 5 bases, J shed 5 bases, and the junction held 10 bases outside the gene matches. This CDR3 contains 16 residues. The CDR3 region is CASSRTGTGGLYGYTF. DNA of the CDR3: TGTGCCAGCAGTCGGACCGGGACAGGGGGGTTATATGGCTACACCTTC.

This rearrangement joins TRBV11-2 to TRBJ2-1, with 16 bases that match TRBD2. Germline V CDR1 and CDR2: SGHAT, FQNNGV. The junction had 5 bases not matched to a gene; V was cut back by 5 bases and J by 1 base. This CDR3 region has 18 residues. The chain's CDR3 is CASSRGLAGGRSYNEQFF. In DNA form, the CDR3 reads TGTGCCAGCAGCCGGGGACTAGCGGGAGGGAGGTCCTACAATGAGCAGTTCTTC.

In its sample, this clone was seen once. V gene TRBV4-3 combines with J gene TRBJ2-3; TRBD2 aligns across 11 bases. V lost 2 bases, J lost 2 bases, and 9 bases stayed unmatched. The CDR3 has 18 residues. Looked up from germline, CDR1 is LGHNA and CDR2 is YSLEER. The CDR3 DNA is TGCGCCAGCAGCCAATCCATTGGGACTAGCGGCTACACAGATACGCAGTATTTT. Protein product: CASSQSIGTSGYTDTQYF.

Comments on this clone: In the same sample, other DNA sequences code for this CDR3. The rearrangement joins TRBV19 to TRBJ1-3; no reliable D call. Per the germline V gene, CDR1 is LNHDA and CDR2 is SQIVND (reference sequence). Trimming took off 6 bases at V and 4 bases at J, with 7 bases between the two ends. The CDR3 is 12 amino acids. CDR3 sequence: CASSPTGNTIYF. The CDR3, as DNA: TGTGCCAGTAGCCCGACAGGAAACACCATATATTTT.

The chain uses TRBV18 and TRBJ2-6; no firm D call. Germline CDR1 is KGHSH and CDR2 is LQKENI. The V and J ends lost 2 bases and 3 bases respectively, with 5 bases between them. The CDR3 is 14 amino acids. The CDR3 spells CASSPSLGANVLTF. The CDR3 DNA reads TGTGCCAGCTCACCATCGCTTGGGGCCAACGTCCTGACTTTC.

This clone was observed once. V gene TRBV30 combines with J gene TRBJ2-2, with D possibly called TRBD1 or TRBD2 (5 bases each). Germline lookup yields CDR1 GTSNPN and CDR2 SVGIG (reference sequence). This CDR3 comprises 13 residues. Trimming stripped 2 bases from V and 6 bases from J, with 10 bases between. The CDR3 loop reads CAWSRGPSGELFF. The CDR3 region has the DNA TGTGCCTGGAGTCGGGGCCCGTCCGGGGAGCTGTTTTTT.

V gene TRBV30 combines with J gene TRBJ1-2; possible D gene TRBD1, 5 bases. Trimming took 4 bases from V and 7 from J, leaving 13 bases between them. This CDR3 contains 12 residues. The germline V gene encodes CDR1 GTSNPN and CDR2 SVGIG (reference sequence). In DNA form, the CDR3 reads TGTGCCTGGACCGGGACCATCTCTGGCTACACCTTC. Protein: CAWTGTISGYTF.

CDR3 protein: CASSLTTGGVYEQYF. DNA of the CDR3: TGTGCCAGCTCATTGACAACAGGGGGTGTATACGAGCAGTACTTC. The chain joins TRBV18 to TRBJ2-7; 8 bases map to TRBD1. The CDR3 runs 15 residues. Losses at the gene ends were 5 bases for V and 4 bases for J; bases not matched to a gene: 10. Germline lookup yields CDR1 KGHSH and CDR2 LQKENI.

The rearrangement uses TRBV19 and TRBJ1-5, with 7 bases fitting TRBD1. Germline CDR1 is LNHDA and CDR2 is SQIVND (reference sequence). V lost 3 bases to trimming and J lost 0 bases; unmatched junction nucleotides: 11. The CDR3 contains 18 residues. The CDR3 sequence is CASSIQTGRFYSNQPQHF. Here the CDR3 DNA reads TGTGCCAGTAGTATCCAGACAGGGAGATTTTATAGCAATCAGCCCCAGCATTTT.

This clone was observed a single time. The J gene is TRBJ1-2, the V gene TRBV7-9; D not certain. Germline CDR1 SEHNR, CDR2 FQNEAQ (reference sequence). Trimming removed 3 bases at V and 2 bases at J, with 7 bases between. This CDR3 spans 13 amino acids. The DNA of the CDR3 is TGTGCCAGCAGCTTGTCGGTCAACTATGGCTACACCTTC. Encoded protein: CASSLSVNYGYTF.

A remark on this clone: Distinct nucleotide sequences in the sample also encode this CDR3. The chain joins TRBV30 to TRBJ2-7; the D gene is possibly TRBD1 (6 bases). Germline V gives CDR1 GTSNPN, CDR2 SVGIG (reference sequence). The CDR3 spans 11 residues. V was shortened by 1 base and J by 6 bases, with 7 bases between the two germline ends. This CDR3 is CAWSARGEQYF. In DNA, the CDR3 is TGTGCCTGGAGTGCCAGGGGCGAGCAGTACTTC.

Here the CDR3 reads CSVEGLAGTYEQYF. CDR3 nucleotide sequence: TGCAGCGTTGAGGGGTTGGCAGGGACCTACGAGCAGTACTTC. This sequence joins TRBV29-1 and TRBJ2-7; a weak D match, TRBD1 (5 bases). The V end lost 3 bases, the J end lost 2 bases, and 14 bases lay between the germline ends. CDR3 length: 14 amino acids. Germline V gene lookup returns CDR1 SQVTM and CDR2 ANQGSEA.

V usage is TRBV29-1 and J usage is TRBJ2-1; no clear D gene. The V end lost 2 bases, the J end lost 8 bases, and 10 bases lay between the germline ends. This CDR3 region has 12 residues. Germline V lookup: CDR1 SQVTM, CDR2 ANQGSEA. The CDR3 DNA follows: TGCAGCGTTGAATTGGGTTTGTATGAGCAGTTCTTC. Its protein product is CSVELGLYEQFF.

This clone was detected a few times. The chain carries TRBV19 and TRBJ2-6; the D is unclear. The CDR3 covers 14 residues. CDR1 LNHDA and CDR2 SQIVND come from the germline V gene (reference sequence). V was pared by 3 bases and J by 4 bases, with 7 bases between. CDR3 residues: CASSMGSGANVLTF. In nucleotides, the CDR3 is TGTGCCAGTAGTATGGGATCAGGGGCCAACGTCCTGACTTTC.

The chain uses TRBV7-3 and TRBJ2-3; D gene uncertain. The CDR3 is 14 amino acids. CDR1 is SGHTA, CDR2 FQGTGA, per germline. Trimming removed 2 bases from V and 1 base from J, with 7 bases in between. CDR3 bases: TGTGCCAGCAGCTTATGGGCCGGCACAGATACGCAGTATTTT. Its translation is CASSLWAGTDTQYF.

This chain links TRBV10-3 with TRBJ2-3, with D perhaps matching TRBD1 (6 bases). The CDR3 has 14 residues. V lost 4 bases and J 4 bases, leaving 12 bases between the germline ends. Germline lookup yields CDR1 ENHRY and CDR2 SYGVKD. The CDR3 spells CAISATGFADTQYF. DNA for the CDR3: TGTGCCATCAGTGCCACAGGGTTCGCAGATACGCAGTATTTT.

The V gene is TRBV5-1, the J gene TRBJ2-3; 7 positions match TRBD2. Germline V gene lookup returns CDR1 SGHRS and CDR2 YFSETQ. V trimming: 6 bases; J trimming: 5 bases; junction bases outside the gene matches: 0. The CDR3 consists of 11 residues. The DNA of the CDR3 is TGCGCCAGCACGGGGGGAGATACGCAGTATTTT. Translated, it gives CASTGGDTQYF. The full variable domain, with the rest looked up from reference TRBV5-1 and TRBJ2-3, is KAGVTQTPRYLIKTRGQQVTLSCSPISGHRSVSWYQQTPGQGLQFLFEYFSETQRNKGNFPGRFSGRQFSNSRSEMNVSTLELGDSALYLCASTGGDTQYFGPGTRLTVL.

The genes are TRBV6-1 and TRBJ2-1; maybe TRBD1 (6 bases). The V end was cut by 8 bases, the J end by 2 bases, with 13 bases between. Germline lookup yields CDR1 MNHNS and CDR2 SASEGT. The CDR3 runs to 14 residues. Written as DNA, the CDR3 is TGTGCCAGCTTAGGACAGTTAGCCTACAATGAGCAGTTCTTC. This gives the protein CASLGQLAYNEQFF.

The rearrangement uses TRBV5-1 and TRBJ2-3, with D perhaps matching TRBD2 (6 bases). Germline V lookup: CDR1 SGHRS, CDR2 YFSETQ. Trimming took off 3 bases at V and 0 bases at J, with 11 bases between the two ends. There are 15 residues in the CDR3. CDR3 sequence reads: CASSSGTPSTDTQYF. The CDR3, as DNA: TGCGCCAGCAGCTCCGGGACTCCTAGCACAGATACGCAGTATTTT.

V and J are TRBV14 and TRBJ1-1, with a possible D match to TRBD1 (5 bases). The V gene lost 1 base and the J gene lost 2 bases, with 8 bases spanning the gap. Germline-derived CDR1 and CDR2 are SGHDN and FVKESK. This CDR3 spans 14 amino acids. The CDR3 here is CASSQGQPNTEAFF. The CDR3 nucleotides read TGTGCCAGCAGCCAAGGACAGCCCAACACTGAAGCTTTCTTT. The full variable domain, with the rest looked up from reference TRBV14 and TRBJ1-1, is EAGVTQFPSHSVIEKGQTVTLRCDPISGHDNLYWYRRVMGKEIKFLLHFVKESKQDESGMPNNRFLAERTGGTYSTLKVQPAELEDSGVYFCASSQGQPNTEAFFGQGTRLTVV.

As to this clone: Distinct nucleotide sequences in the sample also encode this CDR3. The rearrangement links TRBV19 to TRBJ2-5; 8 positions match TRBD1. This CDR3 contains 15 residues. Germline CDR1 and CDR2: LNHDA and SQIVND (reference sequence). After removal of 1 base from V and 5 bases from J, the junction contained 6 bases not matched to a gene. The CDR3 region is CASSIGAGGGETQYF. CDR3 DNA sequence: TGTGCCAGTAGTATAGGGGCAGGGGGCGGGGAGACCCAGTACTTC.

This clone was detected only once. The chain joins TRBV5-1 to TRBJ2-2, with D possibly matching TRBD2 (6 bases). CDR1 is SGHRS and CDR2 is YFSETQ in the germline V gene. The CDR3 runs to 17 residues. V lost 0 bases and J lost 6, with 18 bases in between. The CDR3 loop reads CASSLGLAPSEAGELFF. DNA for the CDR3: TGCGCCAGCAGCTTGGGGCTAGCGCCCAGTGAGGCCGGGGAGCTGTTTTTT.